A selection of T cell receptor beta chains follows, all from one sample in a study of cytomegalovirus exposure and HLA in healthy donors. The protocol was immunoSEQ multiplex PCR, while the TCRdb copy is restricted to in-frame clones and leaves out a portion. The sample has approximately 110,000 clones, over 65% seen once. Sequenced input: PBMCs. Receptors were obtained from a man aged 45-60 years in good health and CMV-seronegative. CDR3s include the opening cysteine and the closing phenylalanine or tryptophan. Each record gives: clone size, D gene, J gene, V gene, CDR3 DNA, CDR3 protein. The D gene is left open where the match is weak. Not all rows give a size; the values are once, few, many and, for expanded clones, a class.

abundance: .
d_gene: .
j_gene: TRBJ2-5
v_gene: TRBV7-2
CDR3nt: TGTGCCAGCAGCTTATTAGCGACGCAAGAGACCCAGTACTTC
CDR3aa: CASSLLATQETQYF

abundance: .
d_gene: TRBD2
j_gene: TRBJ2-3
v_gene: TRBV10-3
CDR3nt: TGTGCCATGAGAGCGGGGGGGGCTGGAGATACGCAGTATTTT
CDR3aa: CAMRAGGAGDTQYF

abundance: once
d_gene: .
j_gene: TRBJ2-5
v_gene: TRBV2
CDR3nt: TGTGCCAGCAGGACAGGTGGGACCCAAGAGACCCAGTACTTC
CDR3aa: CASRTGGTQETQYF

abundance: .
d_gene: TRBD2
j_gene: TRBJ2-1
v_gene: TRBV5-4
CDR3nt: TGTGCCAGCAGCTTGCTCGCGGGGGGACTCCACAATGAGCAGTTCTTC
CDR3aa: CASSLLAGGLHNEQFF

abundance: .
d_gene: TRBD1
j_gene: TRBJ1-2
v_gene: TRBV18
CDR3nt: TGTGCCAGCTCAAGCGGACAGGGCAACTATGGCTACACCTTC
CDR3aa: CASSSGQGNYGYTF

abundance: once
d_gene: TRBD1
j_gene: TRBJ1-3
v_gene: TRBV30
CDR3nt: TGTGCCTGCCGAGACAGGGGGGGTGGAAACACCATATATTTT
CDR3aa: CACRDRGGGNTIYF

abundance: .
d_gene: .
j_gene: TRBJ2-3
v_gene: TRBV5-6
CDR3nt: TGTGCCAGCAGCGGGGCTTCGCAGTATTTT
CDR3aa: CASSGASQYF

abundance: .
d_gene: .
j_gene: TRBJ1-2
v_gene: TRBV5-4
CDR3nt: TGTGCCAGCAGCTTCCCAGGATCTTATGGCTACACCTTC
CDR3aa: CASSFPGSYGYTF

abundance: .
d_gene: TRBD1
j_gene: TRBJ1-3
v_gene: TRBV6-6
CDR3nt: TGTGCCAGCACCCACGGACAGGCTAGCTCTGGAAACACCATATATTTT
CDR3aa: CASTHGQASSGNTIYF

abundance: .
d_gene: TRBD2
j_gene: TRBJ2-4
v_gene: TRBV23-1
CDR3nt: TGCGCCAGCAGTCACGAGGGGGCGCGAAAGCGGGGGGTAGCCAAAAACATTCAGTACTTC
CDR3aa: CASSHEGARKRGVAKNIQYF

abundance: once
d_gene: TRBD2
j_gene: TRBJ2-2
v_gene: TRBV4-2
CDR3nt: TGTGCCAGCAGCGAAGCTAGCGGGGGGGCCGCCGGGGAGCTGTTTTTT
CDR3aa: CASSEASGGAAGELFF

abundance: .
d_gene: TRBD2
j_gene: TRBJ2-1
v_gene: TRBV2
CDR3nt: TGTGCCAGCAGTGAAGCGCCGGGGGGGGAGGCCAATGAGCAGTTCTTC
CDR3aa: CASSEAPGGEANEQFF

abundance: .
d_gene: .
j_gene: TRBJ2-3
v_gene: TRBV28
CDR3nt: TGTGCCAGCAGTTTAATGCTGGGCGGGCCGACAGATACGCAGTATTTT
CDR3aa: CASSLMLGGPTDTQYF

abundance: once
d_gene: TRBD1
j_gene: TRBJ2-3
v_gene: TRBV5-1
CDR3nt: TGCGCCAGCAGCACCAGGACAGGGGCAGATACGCAGTATTTT
CDR3aa: CASSTRTGADTQYF

abundance: .
d_gene: .
j_gene: TRBJ1-2
v_gene: TRBV28
CDR3nt: TGTGCCAGCAGCCCTCAGGTGGGCTACACCTTC
CDR3aa: CASSPQVGYTF

abundance: .
d_gene: TRBD2
j_gene: TRBJ2-2
v_gene: TRBV9
CDR3nt: TGTGCCAGCAGCACCCCAGCGGGGGCCAACACCGGGGAGCTGTTTTTT
CDR3aa: CASSTPAGANTGELFF

abundance: .
d_gene: .
j_gene: TRBJ1-1
v_gene: TRBV14
CDR3nt: TGTGCCAGCAGCCATTTCGGCGGAGGCGCAGCTTTCTTT
CDR3aa: CASSHFGGGAAFF

abundance: .
d_gene: .
j_gene: TRBJ1-5
v_gene: TRBV7-6
CDR3nt: TGTGCCAGCAGCCGAGACGAGGGACAGCCCCAGCATTTT
CDR3aa: CASSRDEGQPQHF

abundance: once
d_gene: TRBD2
j_gene: TRBJ2-3
v_gene: TRBV5-1
CDR3nt: TGCGCCAGCAGCTTGGCCCCTAGCGGGGGATACACAGATACGCAGTATTTT
CDR3aa: CASSLAPSGGYTDTQYF

abundance: .
d_gene: .
j_gene: TRBJ1-2
v_gene: TRBV6-1
CDR3nt: TGTGCCAGCACTCCCCGACCAGGGACTAACTATGGCTACACCTTC
CDR3aa: CASTPRPGTNYGYTF

abundance: few
d_gene: .
j_gene: TRBJ1-5
v_gene: TRBV6-1
CDR3nt: TGTGCCAGCAGTGAAGACGACTATAATCAGCCCCAGCATTTT
CDR3aa: CASSEDDYNQPQHF

abundance: .
d_gene: .
j_gene: TRBJ2-3
v_gene: TRBV21-1
CDR3nt: TGTGCCAGCAGCAACGGGTTAGATACGCAGTATTTT
CDR3aa: CASSNGLDTQYF

abundance: .
d_gene: TRBD2
j_gene: TRBJ2-5
v_gene: TRBV5-6
CDR3nt: TGTGCCAGCAGCCACACGGGACTAGCGAAAGAGACCCAGTACTTC
CDR3aa: CASSHTGLAKETQYF

abundance: .
d_gene: TRBD1
j_gene: TRBJ1-2
v_gene: TRBV19
CDR3nt: TGTGCCAGTAGTCTAGGACAGGGAAGGAACTATGGCTACACCTTC
CDR3aa: CASSLGQGRNYGYTF

abundance: .
d_gene: TRBD1
j_gene: TRBJ2-5
v_gene: TRBV4-1
CDR3nt: TGCGCCAGCAGCCAGAATTCCAGGGGGCGCAGGCAAGAGACCCAGTACTTC
CDR3aa: CASSQNSRGRRQETQYF

abundance: .
d_gene: TRBD1
j_gene: TRBJ1-2
v_gene: TRBV5-6
CDR3nt: TGTGCCAGCAGCTCATACGTGGGACAGGGGGAAGGCTATGGCTACACCTTC
CDR3aa: CASSSYVGQGEGYGYTF

abundance: once
d_gene: .
j_gene: TRBJ1-2
v_gene: TRBV6-1
CDR3nt: .
CDR3aa: CASSETFRARGGYTF

abundance: .
d_gene: TRBD1
j_gene: TRBJ1-2
v_gene: TRBV28
CDR3nt: TGTGCCAGCAGTTTCCAGACAGGGGGAGGAAGGTACTATGGCTACACCTTC
CDR3aa: CASSFQTGGGRYYGYTF

abundance: .
d_gene: .
j_gene: TRBJ2-7
v_gene: TRBV9
CDR3nt: TGTGCCAGCAGCTCGCAGGGGTCTTCAACCTACGAGCAGTACTTC
CDR3aa: CASSSQGSSTYEQYF

abundance: .
d_gene: TRBD1
j_gene: TRBJ2-3
v_gene: TRBV29-1
CDR3nt: TGCAGCGTCCGACAGGGTGGATCTATGGATACGCAGTATTTT
CDR3aa: CSVRQGGSMDTQYF

abundance: .
d_gene: TRBD2
j_gene: TRBJ2-1
v_gene: TRBV14
CDR3nt: TGTGCCAGCAGCCAACTACTAGCGGTAAACAATGAGCAGTTCTTC
CDR3aa: CASSQLLAVNNEQFF

abundance: .
d_gene: TRBD2
j_gene: TRBJ2-1
v_gene: TRBV11-1
CDR3nt: TGTGCCAGCAGCCACGGGACTAGCGGAAACAATGAGCAGTTCTTC
CDR3aa: CASSHGTSGNNEQFF

abundance: .
d_gene: TRBD1
j_gene: TRBJ1-2
v_gene: TRBV6-5
CDR3nt: TGTGCCAGCAGTAACCCAACAGGGGTCTATGGCTACACCTTC
CDR3aa: CASSNPTGVYGYTF

abundance: .
d_gene: .
j_gene: TRBJ1-4
v_gene: TRBV4-3
CDR3nt: TGCGCCAGCAGCCACCTACAGGGAAGGGGCGATGAAAAACTGTTTTTT
CDR3aa: CASSHLQGRGDEKLFF

abundance: .
d_gene: TRBD1
j_gene: TRBJ1-6
v_gene: TRBV28
CDR3nt: TGTGCCAGCAGCTCTCTGCTACCGGGACAGGGACGCTATAATTCACCCCTCCACTTT
CDR3aa: CASSSLLPGQGRYNSPLHF

abundance: .
d_gene: .
j_gene: TRBJ2-1
v_gene: TRBV6-5
CDR3nt: TGTGCCAGCAGTCAGGGTAATGAGCAGTTCTTC
CDR3aa: CASSQGNEQFF

abundance: .
d_gene: .
j_gene: TRBJ2-3
v_gene: TRBV9
CDR3nt: TGTGCCAGCAGCGAGGGAGGGGGGACTACCGGGTGGGATACGCAGTATTTT
CDR3aa: CASSEGGGTTGWDTQYF

abundance: .
d_gene: TRBD1
j_gene: TRBJ2-7
v_gene: TRBV5-1
CDR3nt: TGCGCCAGCAGTTATGGGACAGGGACGGCCGAGCAGTACTTC
CDR3aa: CASSYGTGTAEQYF

abundance: few
d_gene: .
j_gene: TRBJ2-5
v_gene: TRBV11-2
CDR3nt: TGTGCCAGCAGCTTAAAGGGGGGGGAGGGCCGGGGGACCCAGTACTTC
CDR3aa: CASSLKGGEGRGTQYF

abundance: .
d_gene: TRBD1
j_gene: TRBJ2-1
v_gene: TRBV5-1
CDR3nt: TGCGCCAGCAGGGATTACCGGGACAGGGGATACAATGAGCAGTTCTTC
CDR3aa: CASRDYRDRGYNEQFF

abundance: .
d_gene: TRBD1
j_gene: TRBJ2-3
v_gene: TRBV11-1
CDR3nt: TGTGCCAGCAGCTTAGGCGACAGGGGACTCGATACGCAGTATTTT
CDR3aa: CASSLGDRGLDTQYF

abundance: .
d_gene: .
j_gene: TRBJ1-2
v_gene: TRBV9
CDR3nt: TGTGCCAGCAGAGCGGGAGGCGGAGGCTATGGCTACACCTTC
CDR3aa: CASRAGGGGYGYTF

abundance: .
d_gene: TRBD1
j_gene: TRBJ2-7
v_gene: TRBV28
CDR3nt: TGTGCCACCGACGTCCCGGGACAGGGGAACGAGCAGTACTTC
CDR3aa: CATDVPGQGNEQYF

abundance: .
d_gene: .
j_gene: TRBJ2-6
v_gene: TRBV9
CDR3nt: TGTGCCAGCAGCGTAGGGGGCGCAAGCGTTGGGGCCAACGTCCTGACTTTC
CDR3aa: CASSVGGASVGANVLTF

abundance: .
d_gene: .
j_gene: TRBJ1-6
v_gene: TRBV2
CDR3nt: TGTGCCAGCAGTCTACTAGGGCCTAATTCACCCCTCCACTTT
CDR3aa: CASSLLGPNSPLHF

abundance: .
d_gene: .
j_gene: TRBJ2-7
v_gene: TRBV9
CDR3nt: TGTGCCAGCAGCGCACAGACGGATTACTACGAGCAGTACTTC
CDR3aa: CASSAQTDYYEQYF

abundance: .
d_gene: .
j_gene: TRBJ2-3
v_gene: TRBV5-4
CDR3nt: TGTGCCAGCAGCTTGGCGGTACCAGATACGCAGTATTTT
CDR3aa: CASSLAVPDTQYF

abundance: once
d_gene: .
j_gene: TRBJ1-2
v_gene: TRBV6-1
CDR3nt: TGTGCCAGCAGTTCCCTACAGGGCAACTATGGCTACACCTTC
CDR3aa: CASSSLQGNYGYTF

abundance: .
d_gene: TRBD2
j_gene: TRBJ2-5
v_gene: TRBV10-1
CDR3nt: TGCGCCAGCAGTGAGGAGCGGGGGCGGCAAGAGACCCAGTACTTC
CDR3aa: CASSEERGRQETQYF

abundance: .
d_gene: .
j_gene: TRBJ2-4
v_gene: TRBV5-1
CDR3nt: TGCGCCAGCAGCTTAACGGGGGACATTCAGTACTTC
CDR3aa: CASSLTGDIQYF

abundance: .
d_gene: .
j_gene: TRBJ2-5
v_gene: TRBV4-2
CDR3nt: TGTGCCAGCAGCCAGGCTCGGACAAGCGTGGAGACCCAGTACTTC
CDR3aa: CASSQARTSVETQYF

abundance: .
d_gene: TRBD1
j_gene: TRBJ1-1
v_gene: TRBV5-1
CDR3nt: TGCGCCAGCAGCTCGACCGGGACAGGGCGTACTGAAGCTTTCTTT
CDR3aa: CASSSTGTGRTEAFF

abundance: .
d_gene: TRBD1
j_gene: TRBJ2-3
v_gene: TRBV4-1
CDR3nt: TGCGCCAGCAGCCTAACTGGACAGGGCACAGATACGCAGTATTTT
CDR3aa: CASSLTGQGTDTQYF

abundance: .
d_gene: .
j_gene: TRBJ2-5
v_gene: TRBV5-1
CDR3nt: TGCGCCAGCAGCCCAGGCCGGTACCAAGAGACCCAGTACTTC
CDR3aa: CASSPGRYQETQYF

abundance: .
d_gene: TRBD1
j_gene: TRBJ1-2
v_gene: TRBV9
CDR3nt: TGTGCCAGCAGCGTAAACCGGGACAGGGGATCCTATGGCTACACCTTC
CDR3aa: CASSVNRDRGSYGYTF